Sequencing of this T cell receptor beta chain was carried out in a study of CD8 T cells in ankylosing spondylitis. General study points: Researchers reportedly found disease-linked clones significantly enriched in matched ankylosing spondylitis synovial fluid. Typical of ankylosing spondylitis blood, it appeared, was a TCR beta motif of several highly homologous variants. Past studies reported some motif variants in reactive arthritis synovial fluid and blood. Clones linked to disease, bearing a CD8+ phenotype, were relatively rare in peripheral blood.

Molecular-barcoded quantitative 5'-RACE produced these TCR beta libraries. TCRdb re-called the 5' RACE reads through MiXCR, storing one row per CDR3 protein. Seen here are more than 400,000 distinct CDR3 sequences, approximately 5.3% observed once, and the top ten hold around 3.6%. This CDR3 is built from 14 residues. The germline gives CDR1 SGHTA, CDR2 FQGNSA. V was pared by 6 bases and J by 7 bases, with 9 bases of the junction left unmatched. This clonotype was recorded many times. The antigen remains unidentified. Sequenced input: blood, either unsorted or a sorted T cell fraction (not recorded which). This chain links TRBV7-2 with TRBJ2-7; 10 nucleotides line up with TRBD1. The receptor was derived from a male donor with ankylosing spondylitis. The CDR3 reads CASSTGTGVQEQYF. DNA of the CDR3: TGTGCCAGCAGTACTGGGACAGGGGTCCAAGAGCAGTACTTC.